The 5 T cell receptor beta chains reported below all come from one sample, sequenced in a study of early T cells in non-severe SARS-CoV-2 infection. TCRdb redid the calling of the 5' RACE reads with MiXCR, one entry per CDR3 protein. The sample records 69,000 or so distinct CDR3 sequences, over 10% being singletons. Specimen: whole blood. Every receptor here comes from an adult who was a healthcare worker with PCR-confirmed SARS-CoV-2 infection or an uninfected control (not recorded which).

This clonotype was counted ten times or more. The CDR3, as DNA: TGTGCCAGCAGCGCTGGGAACACTGAAGCTTTCTTT. It encodes CASSAGNTEAFF. The chain recombines TRBV2 with TRBJ1-1; D not resolved. From germline, CDR1 is SNHLY and CDR2 FYNNEI. V was cut by 6 bases and J by 1 base, with 6 bases left in between. This CDR3 region has 12 residues.

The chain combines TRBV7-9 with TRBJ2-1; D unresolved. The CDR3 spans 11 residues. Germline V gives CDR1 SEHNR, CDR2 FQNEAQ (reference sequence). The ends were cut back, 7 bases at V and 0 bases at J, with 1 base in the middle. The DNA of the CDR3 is TGTGCCAGCAACTCCTACAATGAGCAGTTCTTC. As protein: CASNSYNEQFF. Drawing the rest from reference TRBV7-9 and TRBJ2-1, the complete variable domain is DTGVSQNPRHKITKRGQNVTFRCDPISEHNRLYWYRQTLGQGPEFLTYFQNEAQLEKSRLLSDRFSAERPKGSFSTLEIQRTEQGDSAMYLCASNSYNEQFFGPGTRLTVL.

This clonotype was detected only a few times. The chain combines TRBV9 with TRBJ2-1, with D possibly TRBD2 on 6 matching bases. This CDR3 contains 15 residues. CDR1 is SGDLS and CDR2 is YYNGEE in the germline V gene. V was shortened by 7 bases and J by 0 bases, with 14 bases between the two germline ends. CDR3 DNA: TGTGCCAGCGGCCCCCGGGGGAGCTCCTACAATGAGCAGTTCTTC. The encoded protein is CASGPRGSSYNEQFF.

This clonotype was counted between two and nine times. CDR3: CASSYWDRSYEQYF. The CDR3 coding sequence is TGTGCCAGCAGCTACTGGGACAGATCCTACGAGCAGTACTTC. This sequence joins TRBV7-9 and TRBJ2-7; the match to TRBD1 covers 7 bases. CDR3 length: 14 residues. Germline trimming cut 4 bases from V and 1 base from J; bases unmatched to any gene: 4. Germline-derived CDR1 and CDR2 are SEHNR and FQNEAQ (reference sequence).

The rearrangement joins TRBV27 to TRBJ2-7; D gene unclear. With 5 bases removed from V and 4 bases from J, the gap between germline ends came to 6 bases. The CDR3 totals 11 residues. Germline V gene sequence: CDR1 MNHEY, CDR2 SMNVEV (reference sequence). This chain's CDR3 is CASSNHYEQYF. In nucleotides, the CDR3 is TGTGCCAGCAGTAACCATTACGAGCAGTACTTC.